The 17 T cell receptor beta chains in this list originate from one sample, sequenced in a study of blood T cell repertoires in COVID-19 (dated by TCRdb to the early 2020s). The method behind the library was the immunoSEQ multiplex PCR assay. Imported from immuneACCESS, the table was reduced by TCRdb to in-frame sequences with V and J called. These copies leave out some clones; in studies compared against another copy, an unresolved V gene accounts for under half, and the cause of the remainder is not known. The sample table shows more than 200,000 clones, and around 87% are seen once. About 1.5% of the sample is in the top ten clones. Sequenced sample: PBMCs or T cells enriched from blood (not recorded which). The source is a woman between 45 and 65 years old who had recovered from COVID-19.

The CDR3 loop is CASSYNPGNTIYF. The CDR3 DNA sequence: TGTGCCAGCAGTTATAATCCCGGAAACACCATATATTTT. The gene calls are TRBV12-3 or TRBV12-4 and TRBJ1-3, with D uncertain. The CDR3 covers 13 residues. V lost 4 bases to trimming and J lost 4 bases, with 8 bases between them.

The V and J genes are TRBV5-5 and TRBJ2-2, with D uncertain. CDR1 is SGHKS and CDR2 is YYEKEE in the germline V gene (reference sequence). V was trimmed by 1 base and J by 1 base, leaving 5 bases between them. There are 14 residues in the CDR3. The DNA for the CDR3 is TGTGCCAGCAGCTTGTTCCAGAACACCGGGGAGCTGTTTTTT. Encoded protein: CASSLFQNTGELFF. Full variable domain (outside the CDR3, taken from reference TRBV5-5 and TRBJ2-2): DAGVTQSPTHLIKTRGQQVTLRCSPISGHKSVSWYQQVLGQGPQFIFQYYEKEERGRGNFPDRFSARQFPNYSSELNVNALLLGDSALYLCASSLFQNTGELFFGEGSRLTVL.

The V and J genes are TRBV9 and TRBJ1-2, with D tentatively TRBD1 (5 bases). CDR1 and CDR2 (germline): SGDLS, YYNGEE. Trimming left V 3 bases short and J 8 bases short, with 23 bases between. The CDR3 is 16 amino acids. CDR3 nucleotides: TGTGCCAGCAGCGCCGGGGGTAGGGGACGCGAGTACGGCTACACCTTC. This gives the protein CASSAGGRGREYGYTF.

In its sample, this clone was seen a few times. The chain employs TRBV29-1 and TRBJ1-5; D is unclear. The CDR3 loop spans 11 amino acids. Trimming removed 4 bases at V and 7 bases at J, with 8 bases between. CDR1 and CDR2 (germline): SQVTM, ANQGSEA. The DNA for the CDR3 is TGCAGCGTTGGGGGAGACCAGCCCCAGCATTTT. Amino acids: CSVGGDQPQHF.

In DNA form, the CDR3 reads TGTGCCAGCAGCTTAGAGGGACAGCCGAATTCACCCCTCCACTTT. Its protein is CASSLEGQPNSPLHF. The V and J genes are TRBV7-8 and TRBJ1-6; 7 bases map to TRBD1. This CDR3 has 15 amino acids. The V segment lost 1 base and the J segment 7 bases; nucleotides outside the gene matches: 4. In germline, CDR1 is SGHVS, CDR2 FQNEAQ.

V and J are TRBV7-8 and TRBJ2-1; TRBD2 matches 7 bases. The CDR3 has 22 residues. Germline V lookup: CDR1 SGHVS, CDR2 FQNEAQ. The V segment lost 5 bases and the J segment 7 bases; nucleotides outside the gene matches: 32. In DNA form, the CDR3 reads TGTGCCAGCAGCCTCGAAAAATTTTGGGGGGGGATCTCGAGGTCTGACACGAATGAGCAGTTCTTC. Its protein product is CASSLEKFWGGISRSDTNEQFF.

The chain is built from TRBV6-4 and TRBJ2-1; 9 bases match TRBD2. V was pared by 5 bases and J by 6 bases, with 8 bases of the junction left unmatched. The CDR3 length is 15 residues. CDR1 and CDR2 (germline): MRHNA, SNTAGT. The CDR3 reads CASSTSGRSANEQFF. As DNA, the CDR3 is TGTGCCAGCAGTACCAGCGGGAGGTCGGCCAATGAGCAGTTCTTC.

The chain has TRBV6-2 or TRBV6-3 and TRBJ2-1; TRBD2 might be the D (6 bases). V lost 0 bases and J 0 bases, leaving 18 bases between the germline ends. CDR3 length equals 19 residues. Per germline, CDR1 MNHEY and CDR2 SVGEGT. The CDR3 sequence: CASSYSIGGTTSSYNEQFF. CDR3 sequence (DNA): TGTGCCAGCAGTTACTCGATTGGCGGGACCACCAGCTCCTACAATGAGCAGTTCTTC.

The chain links TRBV7-8 to TRBJ1-1; perhaps TRBD1 as D (5 bases). Trimming pared 1 base from V and 3 bases from J, leaving 12 bases between. The CDR3 contains 15 residues. Germline V gene data show CDR1 as SGHVS and CDR2 as FQNEAQ. CDR3 in DNA: TGTGCCAGCAGCTTAGAGCCGGGGGTGTACACTGAAGCTTTCTTT. Its translation is CASSLEPGVYTEAFF. Supplemented by reference TRBV7-8 and TRBJ1-1, the full variable domain reads GAGVSQSPRYKVAKRGQDVALRCDPISGHVSLFWYQQALGQGPEFLTYFQNEAQLDKSGLPSDRFFAERPEGSVSTLKIQRTQQEDSAVYLCASSLEPGVYTEAFFGQGTRLTVV.

This chain uses TRBV6-2 or TRBV6-3 with TRBJ1-1; 7 bases agree with TRBD1. This CDR3 has 13 amino acids. After removal of 4 bases from V and 5 bases from J, the junction contained 4 bases not matched to a gene. CDR1 is MNHEY and CDR2 is SVGEGT in the germline V gene. CDR3 coding DNA: TGTGCCAGCAGTTTCAACAGGGGTACTGAAGCTTTCTTT. This gives the protein CASSFNRGTEAFF.

The chain has TRBV19 and TRBJ1-6; D is perhaps TRBD1 (5 bases). V was pared by 4 bases and J by 8 bases, with 15 bases between. The germline V gene has CDR1 LNHDA and CDR2 SQIVND (reference sequence). The CDR3 has 15 residues. The CDR3 sequence: CASSRRTGVYSPLHF. The CDR3 DNA reads as TGTGCCAGTAGTAGACGGACGGGGGTATATTCACCCCTCCACTTT. Combining the CDR3 with reference TRBV19 and TRBJ1-6 gives the whole variable domain DGGITQSPKYLFRKEGQNVTLSCEQNLNHDAMYWYRQDPGQGLRLIYYSQIVNDFQKGDIAEGYSVSREKKESFPLTVTSAQKNPTAFYLCASSRRTGVYSPLHFGNGTRLTVT.

The chain employs TRBV2 and TRBJ2-1; D unresolved. CDR1 and CDR2 from the germline V gene are SNHLY and FYNNEI. Between the trimmed V and J ends, which lost 3 bases and 0 bases, there was a span of 12 bases. CDR3 length: 16 amino acids. The CDR3 protein is CASSDPKQSSYNEQFF. DNA of the CDR3: TGTGCCAGCAGTGACCCCAAACAAAGCTCCTACAATGAGCAGTTCTTC.

This clone was seen a handful of times. This chain links TRBV7-9 with TRBJ2-1; D uncertain. V lost 1 base, J lost 9 bases, and 7 bases lay in between. Germline V gene lookup returns CDR1 SEHNR and CDR2 FQNEAQ (reference sequence). The CDR3 is made up of 12 amino acids. The CDR3 region has the DNA TGTGCCAGCAGCTTAGACTTTGGTGAGCAGTTCTTC. The encoded protein is CASSLDFGEQFF.

This sequence joins TRBV2 and TRBJ2-7; 9 bases align to TRBD1. Per germline, CDR1 SNHLY and CDR2 FYNNEI. This CDR3 has 15 residues. Trimming at V came to 5 bases and at J to 0 bases, leaving 5 bases not matched to a gene. In nucleotides, the CDR3 is TGTGCCAGCAGTTTTGGACAGGGGTTCTCCTACGAGCAGTACTTC. Protein product: CASSFGQGFSYEQYF.

This chain uses TRBV7-2 with TRBJ2-7; no reliable D call. This CDR3 has 12 amino acids. The V end lost 5 bases, the J end lost 4 bases, and 9 bases lay between the germline ends. Germline CDR1 reads SGHTA; CDR2 reads FQGNSA. CDR3 protein: CASSVNSYEQYF. The CDR3 region has the DNA TGTGCCAGCAGCGTCAACAGTTACGAGCAGTACTTC.

This chain uses TRBV9 with TRBJ2-1; 11 nucleotides line up with TRBD2. V trimming: 3 bases; J trimming: 8 bases; junction bases outside the gene matches: 7. This CDR3 comprises 15 residues. Germline CDR1 reads SGDLS; CDR2 reads YYNGEE. The CDR3 DNA is TGTGCCAGCAGCGCTAGCGGGAGGACCTCTGATGAGCAGTTCTTC. Amino acid sequence: CASSASGRTSDEQFF.

The chain has TRBV6-1 and TRBJ1-3; D uncertain. CDR3 length: 14 amino acids. V shed 2 bases and J shed 2 bases, with 7 bases lying between them. Germline CDR1 is MNHNS and CDR2 is SASEGT. The CDR3 nucleotides are TGTGCCAGCAGTGAAACAACAGCTGGAAACACCATATATTTT. It encodes CASSETTAGNTIYF.